This T cell receptor (beta chain) was recovered during a study of blood T cell repertoires in COVID-19. Study context: Samples taken during acute and convalescent COVID-19 were collected in the United States, Italy and Spain.

Original data processing: The assay estimated nucleated cells by amplifying reference gene primers. The table came from immunoSEQ multiplex PCR; TCRdb's copy has only in-frame clones and leaves some out. Clone size and V and J calls were adopted from that table, with D and trimming inferred from the DNA. The sample carries 130,000 to 150,000 clones, 60% to 85% recorded once. The CDR3 length is 13 residues. In germline, CDR1 is SGHVS, CDR2 FQNEAQ. The J segment lost 6 bases and the V segment lost 8 bases, leaving 7 bases of the junction unmatched. The clonotype comes from a woman aged 60-75 years with acute or convalescent COVID-19. The sample was peripheral blood. The gene calls are TRBV7-8 and TRBJ2-1, with 7 positions matching TRBD2. This CDR3 is CASGVAGLNEQFF. The CDR3 DNA reads TGTGCCAGCGGAGTAGCGGGCCTCAATGAGCAGTTCTTC.